This TCR beta chain derives from a study of neurological immune-mediated disorders. Findings and caveats of the study: CDR3 amino acid sequences found in expanded clones were never shared across subjects, suggesting private repertoires in all groups. Patients with HTLV-1-associated myelopathy had the highest level of TCR clonal expansion, whereas patients with multiple sclerosis had the lowest level, falling beneath the level found in healthy controls.

This clonotype was picked up many times. Its antigen is still unknown. With 10-nucleotide random UMIs, 5'RACE was used to make the cDNA. TCRdb re-called the 5' RACE reads with MiXCR, one entry per CDR3 protein. The sample lists about 60,000 distinct CDR3 sequences, approximately 4% seen once, with 2.5% to 3% in the top ten. The CDR3 is 16 amino acids. V lost 2 bases and J 3 bases, leaving 13 bases between the germline ends. Germline assignment: CDR1 LGHDT and CDR2 YNNKEL (reference sequence). The clonotype was recovered from a man between 50 and 59 years old with multiple sclerosis. This chain links TRBV3-1 with TRBJ1-4; maybe TRBD1 (5 bases). Sequencing was done on a sample of PBMCs. CDR3: CASSQRAPGPNEKLFF. CDR3 DNA sequence: TGTGCCAGCAGCCAAAGGGCACCGGGACCTAATGAAAAACTGTTTTTT.